This T cell receptor (beta chain) comes out of a study of human T cells and chemical hapten exposure. TCRdb analysed the RACE reads with MiXCR anew, one entry per CDR3 protein. The sample lists around 80,000 distinct CDR3 sequences, 8.6% seen once, with approximately 1.5% in the top ten. Time point denoted: healthy volunteer bleed at 6 weeks. Before extraction, the whole blood was not fractionated, and total RNA was taken from it. The germline V gene has CDR1 MGHDK and CDR2 SYGVNS. The CDR3 sequence is 14 residues long. Trimming pared 4 bases from V and 0 bases from J, leaving 8 bases between. The sequenced sample consisted of whole blood. The sequence was collected from a male donor in good health. Some clones in this sample may be carry-over from other donors' samples. The chain employs TRBV25-1 and TRBJ2-3, with D perhaps TRBD1 or TRBD2 (5 bases each). The CDR3, as DNA: TGTGCCAGCAGTGTGGGGGTCAGCACAGATACGCAGTATTTT. It is translated as CASSVGVSTDTQYF.